The clone carrying this T cell receptor (beta chain) appeared many times. The antigen remains unidentified. Germline assignment: CDR1 SGHTA and CDR2 FQGNSA. With V trimmed by 7 bases and J by 6 bases, 6 bases remained unmatched. The CDR3 runs to 14 residues. As for the cDNA, it was generated by 5'RACE with 10-nucleotide random UMIs. Each CDR3 protein is one row after TCRdb ran MiXCR on the 5' RACE reads. Altogether around 78,000 distinct CDR3 sequences are present, roughly a sixth being singletons, with the ten largest covering over 15%. The data derive from a study of neurological immune-mediated disorders. The study, taken as a whole, reports: Expansion of TCR clones was greatest in HTLV-1-associated myelopathy and smallest in multiple sclerosis, where it fell below that of healthy controls.

The clonotype originates from a woman between 35 and 50 years old in good health. The sequencing sample was made of PBMCs. The chain recombines TRBV7-2 with TRBJ1-2, with 12 nucleotides matching TRBD1. CDR3 residues: CASNWDRGRDGYTF. The CDR3 DNA reads as TGTGCCAGCAACTGGGACAGGGGGCGCGATGGCTACACCTTC.